This T cell receptor (beta chain) was captured by sequencing in a study of blood T cell repertoires in COVID-19. Sequencing used immunoSEQ multiplex PCR; TCRdb keeps in-frame clones, though not all of them. The sample gives 60,000 to 65,000 clones, around 73% of which show up once; 14% is in the top ten. Points on this clone: The same CDR3 also results from other DNA sequences found in this sample.

CDR1 is SGHRS, CDR2 YFSETQ, per germline. The CDR3 is 14 residues long. V shed 4 bases, J shed 3 bases, and the junction held 4 bases outside the gene matches. This rearrangement joins TRBV5-1 to TRBJ2-3; 8 bases align to TRBD2. The clonotype comes from a man aged 55 to 70 with COVID-19, enrolled during active disease. Sequencing used peripheral blood. The CDR3 reads CASSLGGATDTQYF. CDR3 sequence (DNA): TGCGCCAGCAGCCTCGGGGGGGCTACAGATACGCAGTATTTT. Supplemented by reference TRBV5-1 and TRBJ2-3, the full variable domain reads KAGVTQTPRYLIKTRGQQVTLSCSPISGHRSVSWYQQTPGQGLQFLFEYFSETQRNKGNFPGRFSGRQFSNSRSEMNVSTLELGDSALYLCASSLGGATDTQYFGPGTRLTVL.